The 20 T cell receptor beta chains in this list originate from one sample, sequenced in a study of memory CD4+ T cells and cytomegalovirus serostatus. The table came from immunoSEQ multiplex PCR; TCRdb's copy has only in-frame clones and leaves some out. Of approximately 40,000 clones in the sample, about 80% are singletons; the top ten hold 1.5% to 2.5%. Single viable CD3+CD4+CD8-CD45RO+ cells were sorted as the memory CD4+ T cells. What was sequenced was memory CD4+ T cells from blood. All receptors come from an adult in good health and CMV-seronegative.

V is TRBV11-2 and J is TRBJ1-1; the D is unclear. This CDR3 comprises 11 residues. Trimming stripped 3 bases from V and 4 bases from J, with 3 bases between. CDR1 SGHAT and CDR2 FQNNGV come from the germline V gene. As DNA, the CDR3 is TGTGCCAGCAGCTTGATCACTGAAGCTTTCTTT. Amino acid sequence: CASSLITEAFF.

The CDR3 sequence is CASSVAASSTGELFF. In nucleotides, the CDR3 is TGTGCCAGCAGCGTAGCGGCAAGTAGCACCGGGGAGCTGTTTTTT. The rearrangement joins TRBV9 to TRBJ2-2; D not resolved. The CDR3 length is 15 residues. V lost 0 bases and J 4 bases, leaving 10 bases between the germline ends. CDR1 and CDR2 from the germline V gene are SGDLS and YYNGEE.

The chain is built from TRBV5-8 and TRBJ1-2, with TRBD1 as a possible D gene (6 bases). The CDR3 extends over 13 amino acids. Germline CDR1 and CDR2: SGHTS and YDEGEE. Trimming took off 6 bases at V and 4 bases at J, with 13 bases between the two ends. The CDR3 spells CASTSGGGYGYTF. DNA for the CDR3: TGTGCCAGCACCTCTGGAGGGGGCTATGGCTACACCTTC.

The chain combines TRBV11-2 with TRBJ1-6; D gene ambiguous. V lost 0 bases and J lost 7, with 7 bases in between. The CDR3 extends over 14 amino acids. Germline loops: CDR1 SGHAT, CDR2 FQNNGV. The CDR3 coding sequence is TGTGCCAGCAGCTTAGATGAGGACAATTCACCCCTCCACTTT. Translating gives CASSLDEDNSPLHF.

This chain uses TRBV5-1 with TRBJ1-5; D gene uncertain. CDR3 size: 15 residues. Germline-derived CDR1 and CDR2 are SGHRS and YFSETQ. Trimming removed 4 bases at V and 0 bases at J, with 11 bases between. The CDR3 region has the DNA TGCGCCAGCAGCGTTGGTGACAATAGCAATCAGCCCCAGCATTTT. This codes for CASSVGDNSNQPQHF.

This chain uses TRBV6-1 with TRBJ1-1; TRBD1 aligns across 8 bases. V dropped 3 bases and J dropped 3; count of bases not matched to a gene: 3. Germline V gene sequence: CDR1 MNHNS, CDR2 SASEGT. This CDR3 spans 14 amino acids. CDR3 protein: CASSETGEHTEAFF. The CDR3 nucleotides read TGTGCCAGCAGTGAGACAGGGGAGCACACTGAAGCTTTCTTT.

This rearrangement joins TRBV6-5 to TRBJ2-3; D may be TRBD2 (6 bases). Germline V gives CDR1 MNHEY, CDR2 SVGAGI. The length of the CDR3 is 15 residues. Trimming took 4 bases from V and 2 from J, leaving 13 bases between them. DNA of the CDR3: TGTGCCAGCAGTTTCCGCGGACTATCCACAGATACGCAGTATTTT. Translating it yields CASSFRGLSTDTQYF.

The sample holds a few counts of this clone. The rearrangement links TRBV10-2 to TRBJ2-7; D is undetermined. The V end lost 2 bases, the J end lost 6 bases, and 14 bases lay between the germline ends. The germline gives CDR1 WSHSY, CDR2 SAAADI. This CDR3 comprises 14 residues. The CDR3 bases are TGCGCCAGCAGTGAGATAGGGTTAATTTCCGAGCAGTACTTC. Translated, it gives CASSEIGLISEQYF.

The chain employs TRBV4-1 and TRBJ2-3; 7 positions match TRBD1. Germline V lookup: CDR1 MGHRA, CDR2 YSYEKL. The CDR3 is 16 residues long. The V gene end was trimmed by 4 bases and the J gene end by 2 bases; junction bases not matched to a gene: 9. CDR3 sequence (DNA): TGCGCCAGCAGCCCCCGACAGGGACAGATCACAGATACGCAGTATTTT. Protein: CASSPRQGQITDTQYF.

The sample holds a few counts of this clone. The CDR3 DNA is TGTGCCACCAGCAGAGGAGGTCATAGCTCCTACAATGAGCAGTTCTTC. Its protein product is CATSRGGHSSYNEQFF. The chain links TRBV15 to TRBJ2-1; D not certain. The CDR3 is 16 residues long. Trimming removed 1 base at V and 0 bases at J, with 10 bases between. CDR1 is LNHNV and CDR2 is YYDKDF in the germline V gene (reference sequence).

The table lists this clone with a few counts. The chain uses TRBV28 and TRBJ1-4; weak D call: TRBD1 (5 bases). The CDR3 is 14 residues long. Germline V CDR1 and CDR2: MDHEN, SYDVKM. Trimming took off 5 bases at V and 8 bases at J, with 15 bases between the two ends. The CDR3 protein is CASSHQGGVEKLFF. CDR3 bases: TGTGCCAGCAGTCATCAGGGCGGAGTAGAAAAACTGTTTTTT.

The V and J genes are TRBV19 and TRBJ2-5, with D perhaps matching TRBD2 (5 bases). The V end lost 5 bases, the J end lost 3 bases, and 16 bases lay between the germline ends. Germline V gene data show CDR1 as LNHDA and CDR2 as SQIVND (reference sequence). The CDR3 totals 15 residues. CDR3 sequence (DNA): TGTGCCAGTAGTCCCCCGGGGAGCCTCAAAGAGACCCAGTACTTC. Translated, it gives CASSPPGSLKETQYF.

The chain uses TRBV5-4 and TRBJ1-3; tentative D call: TRBD1 (6 bases). V lost 5 bases, J lost 1 base, and 10 bases lay in between. Germline lookup yields CDR1 SGHNT and CDR2 YYREEE (reference sequence). The CDR3 contains 14 residues. CDR3 loop: CASSPTGSGNTIYF. As DNA, the CDR3 is TGTGCCAGCAGTCCGACAGGTTCTGGAAACACCATATATTTT. The entire variable domain, with the rest obtained from reference TRBV5-4 and TRBJ1-3, is as follows: ETGVTQSPTHLIKTRGQQVTLRCSSQSGHNTVSWYQQALGQGPQFIFQYYREEENGRGNFPPRFSGLQFPNYSSELNVNALELDDSALYLCASSPTGSGNTIYFGEGSWLTVV.

The rearrangement uses TRBV2 and TRBJ2-7, with D unclear. The V and J ends lost 5 bases and 2 bases respectively, with 16 bases between them. CDR3 size: 15 residues. Germline lookup yields CDR1 SNHLY and CDR2 FYNNEI. CDR3 residues: CASSHTTLGTYEQYF. CDR3 DNA: TGTGCCAGCAGTCACACTACACTGGGTACCTACGAGCAGTACTTC.

In its sample, this clone was seen a few times. This chain connects TRBV15 to TRBJ1-5, with no clear D. V was shortened by 0 bases and J by 0 bases, with 6 bases between the two germline ends. The V gene's germline CDR1 is LNHNV and CDR2 YYDKDF (reference sequence). This CDR3 contains 15 residues. Here the CDR3 reads CATSRDKGSNQPQHF. CDR3 bases: TGTGCCACCAGCAGAGATAAAGGTAGCAATCAGCCCCAGCATTTT.

V usage is TRBV7-6 and J usage is TRBJ2-3; 8 bases match TRBD2. The V and J ends lost 3 bases and 4 bases, in that order; junction bases with no gene match: 9. The CDR3 covers 16 residues. In germline, CDR1 is SGHVS, CDR2 FNYEAQ. The CDR3 nucleotides are TGTGCCAGCAGCTTGGGGCCGCTGACTAGCGCAGATACGCAGTATTTT. Protein product: CASSLGPLTSADTQYF.

This clone has only one observation. This chain joins TRBV2 and TRBJ2-3; 7 nucleotides match TRBD1. The CDR3 totals 14 residues. Germline CDR1 SNHLY, CDR2 FYNNEI. With V trimmed by 5 bases and J by 7 bases, 9 bases remained unmatched. The CDR3 loop reads CASSREGGSNTQYF. The CDR3 DNA reads TGTGCCAGCAGTCGAGAAGGGGGCTCGAATACGCAGTATTTT.

The V gene is TRBV2, the J gene TRBJ1-6; weak D call: TRBD1 (6 bases). Germline CDR1 and CDR2: SNHLY and FYNNEI. The CDR3 is 18 residues long. The V and J ends lost 4 bases and 5 bases respectively, with 21 bases between them. The CDR3 nucleotides read TGTGCCAGCAGTGGAAGGGGGGGCAGGAGGGACCATAATTCACCCCTCCACTTT. Translation: CASSGRGGRRDHNSPLHF.

The V gene is TRBV5-4, the J gene TRBJ2-3, with 10 bases matching TRBD2. With 4 bases clipped from V and 2 bases from J, the junction kept 7 bases outside the gene matches. The germline gives CDR1 SGHNT, CDR2 YYREEE (reference sequence). The CDR3 loop spans 16 amino acids. The CDR3 DNA sequence: TGTGCCAGCAGCCCCCGGCTAGCGGGGGTCACAGATACGCAGTATTTT. Protein: CASSPRLAGVTDTQYF.

The chain couples TRBV18 to TRBJ2-7; the D gene could be TRBD1 or TRBD2 (5 bases each). V was trimmed by 4 bases and J by 6 bases, leaving 16 bases between them. This CDR3 has 14 amino acids. The germline V gene encodes CDR1 KGHSH and CDR2 LQKENI. CDR3 coding DNA: TGTGCCAGCTCACTTGGGACGTCGGATCGCGAGCAGTACTTC. This sequence encodes CASSLGTSDREQYF. Combining the CDR3 with reference TRBV18 and TRBJ2-7 gives the whole variable domain NAGVMQNPRHLVRRRGQEARLRCSPMKGHSHVYWYRQLPEEGLKFMVYLQKENIIDESGMPKERFSAEFPKEGPSILRIQQVVRGDSAAYFCASSLGTSDREQYFGPGTRLTVT.